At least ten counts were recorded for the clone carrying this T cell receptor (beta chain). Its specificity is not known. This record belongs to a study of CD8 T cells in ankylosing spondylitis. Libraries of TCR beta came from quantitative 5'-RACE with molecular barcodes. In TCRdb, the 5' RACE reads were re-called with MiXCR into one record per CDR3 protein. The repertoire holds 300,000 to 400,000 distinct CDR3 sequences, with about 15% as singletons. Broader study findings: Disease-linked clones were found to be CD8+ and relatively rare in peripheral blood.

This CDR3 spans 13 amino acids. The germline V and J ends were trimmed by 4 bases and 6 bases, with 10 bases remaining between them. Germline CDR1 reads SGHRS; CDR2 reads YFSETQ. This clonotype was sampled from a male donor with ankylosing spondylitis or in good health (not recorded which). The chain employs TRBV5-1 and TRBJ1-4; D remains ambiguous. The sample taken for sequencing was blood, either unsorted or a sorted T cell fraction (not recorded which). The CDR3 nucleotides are TGCGCCAGCAGCCGCGGAGGAGATGAAAAACTGTTTTTT. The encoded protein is CASSRGGDEKLFF.